These 31 T cell receptor beta chains share one sample of origin, sequenced in a study of identical twins. MiXCR, run by TCRdb on the 5' RACE reads, gives a single entry per CDR3 protein. The data show hundreds of thousands of distinct CDR3 sequences, with 5.5% to 6.5% seen just once and about 1.8% held by the top ten. What was sequenced was naive T cells sorted from blood. These receptor sequences come from a man younger than 35 in good health.

This clonotype has at least ten counts. V and J are TRBV20-1 and TRBJ2-3; weak D call: TRBD2 (5 bases). CDR3 length equals 11 residues. V gave up 5 bases and J gave up 6 bases, with 9 bases separating them. Per germline, CDR1 DFQATT and CDR2 SNEGSKA (reference sequence). This chain's CDR3 is CSARTGDTQYF. The CDR3, as DNA: TGCAGTGCTCGGACTGGCGATACGCAGTATTTT.

This clonotype has a handful of counts. V usage is TRBV12-3 or TRBV12-4 and J usage is TRBJ2-4; a weak D match, TRBD2 (5 bases). Trimming removed 3 bases at V and 1 base at J, with 13 bases between. The CDR3 length is 16 residues. The CDR3 region has the DNA TGTGCCAGCAGTTTTGTGGGAGCCGGGGCCAAAAACATTCAGTACTTC. This translates into CASSFVGAGAKNIQYF.

Ten or more counts support this clonotype. For the CDR3, the DNA is TGCAGTGCTAGAGCGGCAGAAGTTGGAAAAGAGACCCAGTACTTC. Its protein is CSARAAEVGKETQYF. The chain employs TRBV20-1 and TRBJ2-5; D gene uncertain. The CDR3 is 15 amino acids. Germline V gives CDR1 DFQATT, CDR2 SNEGSKA (reference sequence). The V end was cut by 1 base, the J end by 3 bases, with 15 bases between.

This clonotype has at least ten counts. This chain connects TRBV6-1 to TRBJ2-1, with D possibly TRBD2 on 6 matching bases. Germline values: CDR1 MNHNS, CDR2 SASEGT. The length of the CDR3 is 15 residues. V gave up 10 bases and J gave up 9 bases, with 25 bases separating them. This chain's CDR3 is CATTDNLWGVGEQFF. DNA of the CDR3: TGTGCCACCACTGATAATCTTTGGGGGGTAGGTGAGCAGTTCTTC.

This clonotype turned up a few times. The V gene is TRBV5-1, the J gene TRBJ2-1; TRBD2 matches at 10 bases. The CDR3 has 20 residues. The trim removed 0 bases at V and 2 bases at J, leaving 14 bases unmatched. Germline V gene sequence: CDR1 SGHRS, CDR2 YFSETQ. The CDR3 region has the DNA TGCGCCAGCAGCTTGGGGATTTCTAGCGGGAGTGGAAACGCCTACAATGAGCAGTTCTTC. Translating it yields CASSLGISSGSGNAYNEQFF.

This chain joins TRBV12-3 or TRBV12-4 and TRBJ2-7, with D hard to call. The V end lost 3 bases, the J end lost 6 bases, and 12 bases lay between the germline ends. The CDR3 is 13 amino acids. The CDR3 sequence is CASSFRQLAEQYF. CDR3 sequence (DNA): TGTGCCAGCAGTTTTAGGCAGCTCGCCGAGCAGTACTTC.

This clonotype was seen ten or more times. V usage is TRBV7-2 and J usage is TRBJ1-1; the match to TRBD1 covers 7 bases. The ends lost 5 bases at V and 4 bases at J; junction bases unmatched: 10. CDR1 and CDR2 (germline): SGHTA, FQGNSA. The CDR3 has 15 residues. CDR3 nucleotides: TGTGCCAGCAGCCCAAACAGGGGACGGGGCACTGAAGCTTTCTTT. Residues: CASSPNRGRGTEAFF.

The chain combines TRBV2 with TRBJ1-5; D might be TRBD1 (5 bases). Germline V gene data show CDR1 as SNHLY and CDR2 as FYNNEI. With 2 bases removed from V and 0 bases from J, the gap between germline ends came to 17 bases. The CDR3 length is 18 residues. The CDR3: CASSEYYTPGTSNQPQHF. Here the CDR3 DNA reads TGTGCCAGCAGTGAATACTATACTCCCGGGACTAGCAATCAGCCCCAGCATTTT.

The chain carries TRBV30 and TRBJ2-1; D is possibly TRBD2 (6 bases). V was shortened by 5 bases and J by 2 bases, with 10 bases between the two germline ends. The CDR3 length is 13 residues. Germline-derived CDR1 and CDR2 are GTSNPN and SVGIG (reference sequence). CDR3 amino acids: CAWSSGPYNEQFF. CDR3 bases: TGTGCCTGGTCGAGCGGGCCCTACAATGAGCAGTTCTTC.

This clonotype was seen repeatedly, ten times or more. The chain links TRBV7-8 to TRBJ2-1; 7 bases align to TRBD1. Germline-derived CDR1 and CDR2 are SGHVS and FQNEAQ. The CDR3 runs to 16 residues. Trimming at V came to 1 base and at J to 2 bases, leaving 5 bases not matched to a gene. The CDR3 bases are TGTGCCAGCAGCTTAGTCCGACAGGGCACCTACAATGAGCAGTTCTTC. Translated, it gives CASSLVRQGTYNEQFF.

This clonotype was seen repeatedly, ten times or more. The DNA of the CDR3 is TGTGCCAGCAGCCCCCCGCTACAGGCCAACCAAGAGACCCAGTACTTC. Amino acids: CASSPPLQANQETQYF. The chain links TRBV7-9 to TRBJ2-5, with D possibly matching TRBD1 (5 bases). The V and J ends lost 5 bases and 0 bases respectively, with 16 bases between them. The CDR3 spans 16 residues. CDR1 and CDR2 from the germline V gene are SEHNR and FQNEAQ (reference sequence).

This clonotype has at least ten counts. The chain is built from TRBV18 and TRBJ2-7; D is uncertain. V was cut by 3 bases and J by 2 bases, with 17 bases left in between. Germline V gene lookup returns CDR1 KGHSH and CDR2 LQKENI. The CDR3 spans 16 residues. The CDR3, as DNA: TGTGCCAGCTCACCGACGACCAGGCGTCCCACCTACGAGCAGTACTTC. It translates to CASSPTTRRPTYEQYF.

At least ten counts were recorded for this clonotype. The chain recombines TRBV7-9 with TRBJ1-5; TRBD1 agrees at 8 bases. The CDR3 length is 14 residues. J lost 4 bases, V lost 4 bases, and 3 bases had no gene match. From germline, CDR1 is SEHNR and CDR2 FQNEAQ (reference sequence). The CDR3 protein is CASSSGGRNQPQHF. In nucleotides, the CDR3 is TGTGCCAGCAGCTCAGGGGGCAGGAATCAGCCCCAGCATTTT.

This chain connects TRBV10-3 to TRBJ1-2; D uncertain. Germline V gene data show CDR1 as ENHRY and CDR2 as SYGVKD. This CDR3 spans 13 amino acids. V was shortened by 8 bases and J by 3 bases, with 13 bases between the two germline ends. The CDR3 DNA sequence: TGTGCCATCGGATCCGAGGGCCACTATGGCTACACCTTC. It encodes CAIGSEGHYGYTF.

This clonotype was recorded many times. This chain links TRBV12-3 or TRBV12-4 with TRBJ2-7; no clear D. Trimming took 4 bases from V and 4 from J, leaving 14 bases between them. The CDR3 contains 14 residues. CDR3 protein: CASSSGQSAYEQYV. The DNA for the CDR3 is TGTGCCAGCAGTTCCGGTCAATCAGCATACGAGCAGTACGTC.

There are a few counts of this clonotype. V and J are TRBV4-2 and TRBJ1-5; D ambiguous. The CDR3 contains 13 residues. The V end lost 5 bases, the J end lost 5 bases, and 10 bases lay between the germline ends. Germline values: CDR1 LGHNA, CDR2 YNFKEQ. The CDR3 here is CASSSWTDQPQHF. CDR3 bases: TGTGCCAGCAGCTCGTGGACCGATCAGCCCCAGCATTTT.

This clonotype has ten or more counts. J is TRBJ2-1 and V is TRBV12-3 or TRBV12-4; D unclear. This CDR3 has 18 residues. Trimming cost V 2 bases and J 3 bases, with 20 bases left between them. In DNA, the CDR3 is TGTGCCAGCAGTTTATCGGAGTCGGGCCAAACAGTCTACAATGAGCAGTTCTTC. Translation gives CASSLSESGQTVYNEQFF.

This clonotype was seen many times. This rearrangement joins TRBV11-2 to TRBJ2-5; no clear D gene. Germline V lookup: CDR1 SGHAT, CDR2 FQNNGV. This CDR3 has 13 amino acids. Trimming shortened V by 5 bases and J by 1 base, and 8 bases separated the two germline ends. Written as DNA, the CDR3 is TGTGCCAGCAGCAAGGGATCCCAAGAGACCCAGTACTTC. It yields the protein CASSKGSQETQYF.

This clonotype was observed many times. This chain joins TRBV29-1 and TRBJ1-2; D possibly corresponds to TRBD1 (6 bases). The germline gives CDR1 SQVTM, CDR2 ANQGSEA. CDR3 size: 13 residues. The germline V and J ends were trimmed by 6 bases and 0 bases, with 11 bases remaining between them. This CDR3 reads CSVWTEANYGYTF. In nucleotides, the CDR3 is TGCAGCGTATGGACAGAAGCTAACTATGGCTACACCTTC.

In its sample, this clonotype was seen a few times. The chain couples TRBV20-1 to TRBJ2-7; 11 nucleotides align to TRBD2. The germline gives CDR1 DFQATT, CDR2 SNEGSKA (reference sequence). Trimming removed 0 bases from V and 7 bases from J; junction bases left unmatched: 17. The CDR3 totals 18 residues. The CDR3 sequence: CSARDLASASGRPGEQYF. The CDR3 coding sequence is TGCAGTGCTAGAGATCTAGCCTCCGCTAGCGGGAGGCCGGGTGAGCAGTACTTC.

There are many counts of this clonotype. The gene calls are TRBV13 and TRBJ2-7, with TRBD2 identical over 13 bases. V gave up 4 bases and J gave up 4 bases; unmatched junction bases: 16. The length of the CDR3 is 19 residues. The V gene's germline CDR1 is PRHDT and CDR2 FYEKMQ (reference sequence). The chain's CDR3 is CASSSLAGGLPTTQYEQYF. The CDR3 DNA reads as TGTGCCAGCAGCTCACTAGCGGGAGGGCTCCCTACAACACAATACGAGCAGTACTTC.

This clonotype appeared a few times. The rearrangement joins TRBV19 to TRBJ2-1; no definite D call. The V and J ends lost 4 bases and 0 bases respectively, with 10 bases between them. Germline-derived CDR1 and CDR2 are LNHDA and SQIVND (reference sequence). This CDR3 has 15 residues. The CDR3 sequence is CASSNTRISYNEQFF. CDR3 DNA sequence: TGTGCCAGTAGTAACACACGCATCTCCTACAATGAGCAGTTCTTC.

The table lists this clonotype with many counts. The chain uses TRBV7-2 and TRBJ2-1; 9 nucleotides agree with TRBD1. J lost 12 bases, V lost 5 bases, and 8 bases had no gene match. Germline V gene lookup returns CDR1 SGHTA and CDR2 FQGNSA. This CDR3 spans 13 amino acids. CDR3 nucleotide sequence: TGTGCCAGCAGCGCAAGACAGGGACAGGGGCAGTTCTTC. It yields the protein CASSARQGQGQFF.

This clonotype has ten or more counts. V is TRBV7-9 and J is TRBJ2-1; D may be TRBD1 or TRBD2 (7 bases each). V was shortened by 5 bases and J by 12 bases, with 23 bases between the two germline ends. Germline V lookup: CDR1 SEHNR, CDR2 FQNEAQ (reference sequence). The CDR3 covers 15 residues. In DNA, the CDR3 is TGTGCCAGCAGCCCTCCGGGACAGCGACCTAGCGGGCAGTTCTTC. It encodes CASSPPGQRPSGQFF.

This clonotype was seen repeatedly, ten times or more. The chain couples TRBV5-5 to TRBJ2-7, with 14 bases lining up with TRBD2. Germline trimming cut 0 bases from V and 5 bases from J; bases unmatched to any gene: 4. Germline V gene data show CDR1 as SGHKS and CDR2 as YYEKEE (reference sequence). This CDR3 has 16 amino acids. The CDR3 here is CASSLAVGLAGDEQYF. DNA for the CDR3: TGTGCCAGCAGCTTGGCCGTGGGACTAGCGGGAGACGAGCAGTACTTC.

This clonotype came up many times. The chain has TRBV5-1 and TRBJ2-3, with D possibly called TRBD1 or TRBD2 (6 bases each). This CDR3 is built from 16 residues. V shed 3 bases and J shed 0 bases, with 14 bases lying between them. Looked up from germline, CDR1 is SGHRS and CDR2 is YFSETQ. The CDR3 DNA reads TGCGCCAGCAGCTCCCCGGGGGCATGGAGCACAGATACGCAGTATTTT. This sequence encodes CASSSPGAWSTDTQYF.

The V gene is TRBV7-6, the J gene TRBJ2-1; D call uncertain. The V end was cut by 5 bases, the J end by 0 bases, with 14 bases between. The germline V gene encodes CDR1 SGHVS and CDR2 FNYEAQ. CDR3 length equals 16 residues. As DNA, the CDR3 is TGTGCCAGCAGCCCGATTATTGTGACCTCCTACAATGAGCAGTTCTTC. It yields the protein CASSPIIVTSYNEQFF.

Many counts were recorded for this clonotype. The chain links TRBV5-1 to TRBJ2-5, with D unclear. This CDR3 is 15 amino acids long. The V end was cut by 0 bases, the J end by 5 bases, with 14 bases between. Germline V gene sequence: CDR1 SGHRS, CDR2 YFSETQ. CDR3 sequence reads: CASSLAVPTRETQYF. In nucleotides, the CDR3 is TGCGCCAGCAGCTTGGCGGTACCGACGAGGGAGACCCAGTACTTC.

The chain recombines TRBV20-1 with TRBJ1-1; D gene ambiguous. Germline values: CDR1 DFQATT, CDR2 SNEGSKA (reference sequence). There are 16 residues in the CDR3. V was trimmed by 0 bases and J by 2 bases, leaving 16 bases between them. Here the CDR3 DNA reads TGCAGTGCTAGAGATCCGAGGTTGGGTCCCAACACTGAAGCTTTCTTT. Translation: CSARDPRLGPNTEAFF.

This clonotype was counted at least ten times. Here the CDR3 reads CASSSRPGSYNEQFF. CDR3 in DNA: TGTGCCAGCAGCTCCCGACCTGGGTCCTACAATGAGCAGTTCTTC. The chain links TRBV14 to TRBJ2-1; unclear D gene. CDR3 length equals 15 residues. The V gene lost 5 bases and the J gene lost 1 base, with 12 bases spanning the gap. Germline CDR1 SGHDN, CDR2 FVKESK.

The chain uses TRBV4-2 and TRBJ2-5; D remains unclear. Germline CDR1 and CDR2: LGHNA and YNFKEQ. The CDR3 is 13 residues long. Trimming cost V 4 bases and J 5 bases, with 11 bases left between them. Here the CDR3 DNA reads TGTGCCAGCAGCCGAGACTTGAAGGAGACCCAGTACTTC. Translating gives CASSRDLKETQYF.